The 23 T cell receptor beta chains presented below share a single source sample, sequenced in a study of blood T cell repertoires in COVID-19. The repertoire was sequenced with immunoSEQ multiplex PCR; TCRdb's copy has only in-frame clones and lacks some. The table includes almost 65,000 clones, 80% to 90% detected once. Sequenced material: peripheral blood. All receptors derive from a woman between 55 and 75 years old with COVID-19, enrolled during active disease.

The V and J genes are TRBV28 and TRBJ2-7; 8 bases agree with TRBD1. The CDR3 extends over 14 amino acids. Germline CDR1 is MDHEN and CDR2 is SYDVKM. Trimming at V came to 5 bases and at J to 1 base, leaving 4 bases not matched to a gene. CDR3 residues: CASSARTGSYEQYF. The CDR3 DNA sequence: TGTGCCAGCAGTGCCCGGACAGGGTCCTACGAGCAGTACTTC. Full variable domain (missing parts from reference TRBV28 and TRBJ2-7): DVKVTQSSRYLVKRTGEKVFLECVQDMDHENMFWYRQDPGLGLRLIYFSYDVKMKEKGDIPEGYSVSREKKERFSLILESASTNQTSMYLCASSARTGSYEQYFGPGTRLTVT.

The chain carries TRBV5-4 and TRBJ2-5; tentative D call: TRBD1 (5 bases). V lost 0 bases and J 2 bases, leaving 8 bases between the germline ends. Germline assignment: CDR1 SGHNT and CDR2 YYREEE (reference sequence). The CDR3 has 14 residues. The DNA for the CDR3 is TGTGCCAGCAGCTTGGCAGGGCTTCAAGAGACCCAGTACTTC. This translates into CASSLAGLQETQYF.

The V and J genes are TRBV6-5 and TRBJ2-7, with D perhaps TRBD2 (5 bases). The CDR3 extends over 15 amino acids. The V and J ends lost 5 bases and 9 bases respectively, with 23 bases between them. Germline CDR1 is MNHEY and CDR2 is SVGAGI. CDR3 in amino acids: CASSRLNLEPGRQYF. CDR3 coding DNA: TGTGCCAGCAGTCGGCTCAACCTTGAACCTGGGAGGCAGTACTTC.

This clone was observed a single time. This chain uses TRBV10-1 with TRBJ1-6; 9 bases agree with TRBD1. The germline CDR1 and CDR2 sequences are WNHNN and SYGVQD (reference sequence). J was trimmed by 8 bases and V by 7 bases; bases with no gene match: 9. The CDR3 is 15 residues long. DNA of the CDR3: TGCGCCAGCATCCCCGAGGGACAGGGTTATTCACCCCTCCACTTT. Protein: CASIPEGQGYSPLHF.

The V gene is TRBV11-3, the J gene TRBJ2-3; a possible D gene is TRBD2 (6 bases). V was clipped by 5 bases and J by 12 bases, with 12 bases between them. The V gene's germline CDR1 is SGHNT and CDR2 YENEEA. The CDR3 covers 11 residues. CDR3 protein: CASSQGGPQYF. For the CDR3, the DNA is TGTGCCAGCAGCCAGGGAGGCCCTCAGTATTTT.

The J gene is TRBJ2-3, the V gene TRBV9; maybe TRBD1 (6 bases). The CDR3 contains 16 residues. Germline V CDR1 and CDR2: SGDLS, YYNGEE. V lost 2 bases to trimming and J lost 2 bases, with 15 bases between them. CDR3 region: CASSVGAGRLTDTQYF. CDR3 DNA: TGTGCCAGCAGCGTGGGGGCAGGGCGTCTCACAGATACGCAGTATTTT.

The genes are TRBV27 and TRBJ2-1; 8 positions agree with TRBD2. From germline, CDR1 is MNHEY and CDR2 SMNVEV (reference sequence). Trimming cost V 5 bases and J 6 bases; bases outside gene matches: 12. CDR3 length equals 16 residues. DNA for the CDR3: TGTGCCAGCAGTGAGGGTGGCCAGCGGGGGATCAATGAGCAGTTCTTC. Protein: CASSEGGQRGINEQFF.

The chain has TRBV11-2 and TRBJ2-5; 7 bases are shared with TRBD2. The CDR3 loop spans 15 amino acids. The germline CDR1 and CDR2 sequences are SGHAT and FQNNGV. Trimming removed 5 bases from V and 3 bases from J; junction bases left unmatched: 9. The CDR3 here is CASSRSPSGKETQYF. For the CDR3, the DNA is TGTGCCAGCAGCCGGTCGCCTAGCGGAAAAGAGACCCAGTACTTC.

The CDR3 sequence is CASSQDGNEQETQYF. The CDR3, as DNA: TGCGCCAGCAGCCAAGATGGTAACGAGCAAGAGACCCAGTACTTC. The chain carries TRBV4-3 and TRBJ2-5; D gene uncertain. This CDR3 has 15 amino acids. Trimming left V 0 bases short and J 2 bases short, with 10 bases between. Germline CDR1 is LGHNA and CDR2 is YSLEER.

J is TRBJ2-1 and V is TRBV5-1, with 10 bases matching TRBD2. Germline V gene sequence: CDR1 SGHRS, CDR2 YFSETQ. The trim removed 0 bases at V and 2 bases at J, leaving 2 bases unmatched. The CDR3 is 16 amino acids. CDR3 protein: CASSLEAGGPYNEQFF. CDR3 sequence (DNA): TGCGCCAGCAGCTTGGAAGCGGGGGGGCCCTACAATGAGCAGTTCTTC.

J is TRBJ2-3 and V is TRBV24-1; D might be TRBD2 (5 bases). The CDR3 totals 14 residues. CDR1 is KGHDR, CDR2 SFDVKD, per germline. Trimming took 4 bases from V and 0 from J, leaving 7 bases between them. This CDR3 is CATSEGASTDTQYF. The CDR3 region has the DNA TGTGCCACCAGTGAGGGAGCGAGCACAGATACGCAGTATTTT.

This chain uses TRBV9 with TRBJ1-2; D remains ambiguous. Deletions cut 0 bases from V and 4 bases from J, with 13 bases between. This CDR3 has 15 amino acids. Germline CDR1 is SGDLS and CDR2 is YYNGEE. The DNA for the CDR3 is TGTGCCAGCAGCGTAGGGATCAGCGATGGCTATGGCTACACCTTC. Translated, it gives CASSVGISDGYGYTF.

The rearrangement links TRBV5-6 to TRBJ2-7, with a possible D match to TRBD1 (6 bases). With 4 bases removed from V and 2 bases from J, the gap between germline ends came to 13 bases. The CDR3 has 14 residues. CDR1 is SGHDT and CDR2 is YYEEEE in the germline V gene. The DNA for the CDR3 is TGTGCCAGCAGCACACCGGGACACACCTACGAGCAGTACTTC. It translates to CASSTPGHTYEQYF.

This sequence joins TRBV6-5 and TRBJ2-2; 10 bases agree with TRBD2. The CDR3 loop spans 15 amino acids. J lost 7 bases, V lost 5 bases, and 7 bases had no gene match. The V gene's germline CDR1 is MNHEY and CDR2 SVGAGI. The CDR3 DNA reads as TGTGCCAGCAGTCTGAGCGGGGGGGCGGTCGGGGAGCTGTTTTTT. This gives the protein CASSLSGGAVGELFF.

The chain joins TRBV29-1 to TRBJ2-1, with D uncertain. Germline-derived CDR1 and CDR2 are SQVTM and ANQGSEA. Deletions cut 0 bases from V and 8 bases from J, with 17 bases between. There are 15 residues in the CDR3. As DNA, the CDR3 is TGCAGCGTTGAAGATTGGTTCTCACGAGACTATGAGCAGTTCTTC. It encodes CSVEDWFSRDYEQFF.

The chain recombines TRBV9 with TRBJ2-7; 10 bases are shared with TRBD1. Germline CDR1 is SGDLS and CDR2 is YYNGEE. The V gene end was trimmed by 6 bases and the J gene end by 2 bases; junction bases not matched to a gene: 8. This CDR3 is built from 15 residues. The chain's CDR3 is CASTPGQGGTYEQYF. As DNA, the CDR3 is TGTGCCAGCACCCCAGGACAGGGGGGAACCTACGAGCAGTACTTC.

The chain carries TRBV28 and TRBJ1-4, with 7 bases fitting TRBD1. Trimming at V came to 3 bases and at J to 5 bases, leaving 9 bases not matched to a gene. The CDR3 runs 16 residues. CDR1 and CDR2 from the germline V gene are MDHEN and SYDVKM. CDR3: CASSFEKGQQNEKLFF. The CDR3 DNA reads as TGTGCCAGCAGTTTTGAGAAGGGACAGCAGAATGAAAAACTGTTTTTT.

V is TRBV19 and J is TRBJ2-2, with D perhaps matching TRBD2 (6 bases). The V and J ends lost 8 bases and 6 bases respectively, with 16 bases between them. This CDR3 comprises 14 residues. Germline CDR1 LNHDA, CDR2 SQIVND (reference sequence). CDR3 sequence reads: CASLNREPAGELFF. CDR3 bases: TGTGCCAGTCTTAACCGGGAGCCAGCCGGGGAGCTGTTTTTT.

The chain uses TRBV6-6 and TRBJ2-7, with D hard to call. V lost 6 bases and J lost 2, with 11 bases in between. From germline, CDR1 is MNHNY and CDR2 SVGAGI (reference sequence). This CDR3 is built from 13 residues. The CDR3 DNA is TGTGCCAGCAGGATGACAATTACCTACGAGCAGTACTTC. It is translated as CASRMTITYEQYF.

The V and J genes are TRBV27 and TRBJ1-1; 7 bases match TRBD1. With V trimmed by 5 bases and J by 0 bases, 6 bases remained unmatched. Germline-derived CDR1 and CDR2 are MNHEY and SMNVEV (reference sequence). This CDR3 comprises 15 residues. The CDR3 nucleotides are TGTGCCAGCAGTCAAAACAGGGGCATGAACACTGAAGCTTTCTTT. It translates to CASSQNRGMNTEAFF.

In DNA form, the CDR3 reads TGTGCCAGTAGTATTGGCAGGGGGAAGCCCCAGCATTTT. Translation: CASSIGRGKPQHF. This sequence joins TRBV19 and TRBJ1-5; TRBD1 matches at 7 bases. Germline lookup yields CDR1 LNHDA and CDR2 SQIVND (reference sequence). With 3 bases clipped from V and 8 bases from J, the junction kept 4 bases outside the gene matches. The CDR3 runs 13 residues.

The CDR3 protein is CASSYYYTGSGANVLTF. As DNA, the CDR3 is TGTGCCAGCAGTTACTACTACACAGGGTCTGGGGCCAACGTCCTGACTTTC. The V and J genes are TRBV6-2 or TRBV6-3 and TRBJ2-6, with D possibly TRBD1 on 6 matching bases. This CDR3 is 17 amino acids long. Trimming pared 1 base from V and 1 base from J, leaving 11 bases between. CDR1 MNHEY and CDR2 SVGEGT come from the germline V gene.

The chain is built from TRBV15 and TRBJ1-4; D remains unclear. Looked up from germline, CDR1 is LNHNV and CDR2 is YYDKDF (reference sequence). The V gene lost 1 base and the J gene lost 7 bases, with 13 bases spanning the gap. The CDR3 is 15 residues long. CDR3 amino acids: CATSRVQPGSEKLFF. In nucleotides, the CDR3 is TGTGCCACCAGCAGAGTCCAACCGGGGAGTGAAAAACTGTTTTTT.